The 28 T cell receptor beta chains below were found in one sample sequenced in a study of blood T cell repertoires in COVID-19. The repertoire was sequenced with immunoSEQ multiplex PCR; TCRdb's copy has only in-frame clones and lacks some. The data hold approximately 270,000 clones, with 89% observed a single time. The sequenced material came from PBMCs or T cells enriched from blood (not recorded which). These receptors were obtained from a woman aged 60-70 years who had recovered from COVID-19.

J is TRBJ1-1 and V is TRBV4-1, with a tentative D call TRBD1 (5 bases). Germline V gene data show CDR1 as MGHRA and CDR2 as YSYEKL. Trimming shortened V by 1 base and J by 4 bases, and 13 bases separated the two germline ends. This CDR3 contains 15 residues. Here the CDR3 DNA reads TGCGCCAGCAGCCAAGCGTCTTTGGGGCCCACTGAAGCTTTCTTT. As protein: CASSQASLGPTEAFF.

About this clone: At one end the junction does not follow the germline gene, possibly because of a read error. V usage is TRBV28 and J usage is TRBJ1-5; D possibly corresponds to TRBD1 (5 bases). Germline lookup yields CDR1 MDHEN and CDR2 SYDVKM. The CDR3 covers 8 residues. In DNA form, the CDR3 reads TGTGCCAGCAGCCCAGGGCCTTTT. This gives the protein CASSPGPF.

The rearrangement links TRBV18 to TRBJ1-5; no firm D call. CDR3 size: 15 residues. CDR1 and CDR2 from the germline V gene are KGHSH and LQKENI. V lost 6 bases, J lost 7 bases, and 19 bases lay in between. CDR3 DNA: TGTGCCAGCTCCCCTGAAGGCCTCAGGAAGCAGCCCCAGCATTTT. It translates to CASSPEGLRKQPQHF.

The chain carries TRBV5-1 and TRBJ2-2; TRBD1 aligns across 7 bases. The V segment lost 3 bases and the J segment 8 bases; nucleotides outside the gene matches: 7. The CDR3 is made up of 14 amino acids. Germline-derived CDR1 and CDR2 are SGHRS and YFSETQ. This chain's CDR3 is CASSSDRERGELFF. The DNA of the CDR3 is TGCGCCAGCAGCTCCGACAGGGAACGGGGGGAGCTGTTTTTT.

This clone was seen once. The chain employs TRBV28 and TRBJ2-1; D not certain. Germline CDR1 MDHEN, CDR2 SYDVKM. CDR3 size: 11 residues. V was trimmed by 5 bases and J by 10 bases, leaving 9 bases between them. The CDR3 nucleotides read TGTGCCAGCAGTGCCCCCCGGGAGCAGTTCTTC. Amino acid sequence: CASSAPREQFF.

This clone was seen only a few times. The rearrangement uses TRBV7-3 and TRBJ2-2, with 11 bases fitting TRBD2. Unmatched junction bases numbered 9, after V lost 2 bases and J lost 4 bases. CDR1 and CDR2 (germline): SGHTA, FQGTGA. This CDR3 has 18 amino acids. The CDR3 nucleotides read TGTGCCAGCAGCTTACCGGGACTAGCGGCCCCAGGCACCGGGGAGCTGTTTTTT. As protein: CASSLPGLAAPGTGELFF.

The genes are TRBV7-6 and TRBJ2-1, with D possibly matching TRBD2 (5 bases). Trimming cost V 1 base and J 2 bases, with 9 bases left between them. Germline-derived CDR1 and CDR2 are SGHVS and FNYEAQ. This CDR3 is 15 amino acids long. The CDR3 sequence is CASSLGGSPYNEQFF. CDR3 sequence (DNA): TGTGCCAGCAGCTTAGGTGGGAGCCCCTACAATGAGCAGTTCTTC.

The chain links TRBV5-1 to TRBJ2-7; TRBD1 agrees at 7 bases. The J segment lost 4 bases and the V segment lost 5 bases, leaving 15 bases of the junction unmatched. Per germline, CDR1 SGHRS and CDR2 YFSETQ. This CDR3 spans 16 amino acids. CDR3 sequence reads: CASSLTPRDSTYEQYF. DNA of the CDR3: TGCGCCAGCAGTCTCACCCCACGGGACAGCACATACGAGCAGTACTTC.

The rearrangement joins TRBV24-1 to TRBJ2-3, with 10 bases lining up with TRBD1. Germline loops: CDR1 KGHDR, CDR2 SFDVKD. V was pared by 3 bases and J by 1 base, with 9 bases of the junction left unmatched. This CDR3 is built from 18 residues. The chain's CDR3 is CATSDRGGTGEGTDTQYF. In DNA, the CDR3 is TGTGCCACCAGTGATCGGGGCGGGACAGGGGAGGGCACAGATACGCAGTATTTT.

The genes are TRBV19 and TRBJ1-2, with a possible D match to TRBD1 (6 bases). The germline V gene encodes CDR1 LNHDA and CDR2 SQIVND (reference sequence). The CDR3 spans 12 residues. The V gene lost 6 bases and the J gene lost 8 bases, with 13 bases spanning the gap. CDR3 in amino acids: CASRDSPGGYTF. The DNA for the CDR3 is TGTGCCAGTAGGGACAGTCCGGGAGGCTACACCTTC.

The V gene is TRBV4-1, the J gene TRBJ2-2, with D maybe TRBD1 (6 bases). V lost 2 bases to trimming and J lost 6 bases, with 13 bases between them. This CDR3 is 15 amino acids long. Germline lookup yields CDR1 MGHRA and CDR2 YSYEKL. The CDR3: CASSQPGTIPGELFF. The CDR3 nucleotides read TGCGCCAGCAGCCAACCTGGGACAATCCCCGGGGAGCTGTTTTTT.

The chain recombines TRBV4-1 with TRBJ1-1; no clear D. CDR3 size: 16 residues. The germline gives CDR1 MGHRA, CDR2 YSYEKL. V lost 0 bases and J lost 8, with 19 bases in between. The CDR3 DNA sequence: TGCGCCAGCAGCCAAGATCGGGTTGGAGAAATAGGAGAAGCTTTCTTT. Its protein is CASSQDRVGEIGEAFF.

The chain links TRBV13 to TRBJ2-7, with TRBD1 matching 9 bases. The CDR3 consists of 14 residues. CDR1 and CDR2 from the germline V gene are PRHDT and FYEKMQ (reference sequence). V shed 3 bases and J 6 bases; nucleotides not matched to a gene: 6. The CDR3 here is CASSFGTGKFEQYF. CDR3 coding DNA: TGTGCCAGCAGCTTCGGGACAGGGAAGTTCGAGCAGTACTTC.

V and J are TRBV10-3 and TRBJ2-7, with a weak D call TRBD2 (5 bases). V lost 4 bases and J 3 bases, leaving 10 bases between the germline ends. Germline assignment: CDR1 ENHRY and CDR2 SYGVKD. This CDR3 comprises 13 residues. CDR3 bases: TGTGCCATCAGTGTGAGGGAAGTCTACGAGCAGTACTTC. Protein: CAISVREVYEQYF.

The J gene is TRBJ2-1, the V gene TRBV7-3, with D tentatively TRBD2 (5 bases). V was clipped by 2 bases and J by 9 bases, with 11 bases between them. Per germline, CDR1 SGHTA and CDR2 FQGTGA. The CDR3 loop spans 13 amino acids. CDR3 sequence: CASSLATSFEQFF. The DNA of the CDR3 is TGTGCCAGCAGCTTAGCAACTAGTTTTGAGCAGTTCTTC.

The chain has TRBV6-5 and TRBJ1-2; D call uncertain. The CDR3 extends over 14 amino acids. The germline CDR1 and CDR2 sequences are MNHEY and SVGAGI. The ends were cut back, 6 bases at V and 2 bases at J, with 13 bases in the middle. The DNA of the CDR3 is TGTGCCAGCAGCCTACAGAAGCCCAACTATGGCTACACCTTC. This encodes CASSLQKPNYGYTF.

The gene calls are TRBV5-6 and TRBJ1-2; tentatively, D is TRBD1 (5 bases). Germline V lookup: CDR1 SGHDT, CDR2 YYEEEE. There are 14 residues in the CDR3. V lost 0 bases and J 6 bases, leaving 12 bases between the germline ends. The CDR3 is CASSLAGGLDGYTF. CDR3 nucleotide sequence: TGTGCCAGCAGCTTGGCCGGGGGGTTGGATGGCTACACCTTC. The complete variable domain, with remaining parts taken from reference TRBV5-6 and TRBJ1-2, reads DAGVTQSPTHLIKTRGQQVTLRCSPKSGHDTVSWYQQALGQGPQFIFQYYEEEERQRGNFPDRFSGHQFPNYSSELNVNALLLGDSALYLCASSLAGGLDGYTFGSGTRLTVV.

The V gene is TRBV7-2, the J gene TRBJ1-2; 7 positions agree with TRBD1. The V gene end was trimmed by 2 bases and the J gene end by 8 bases; junction bases not matched to a gene: 11. Germline CDR1 reads SGHTA; CDR2 reads FQGNSA. The CDR3 is made up of 15 amino acids. In DNA, the CDR3 is TGTGCCAGCAGCTTACTCCTCAGGGGGGCGCAGGGCTACACCTTC. This translates into CASSLLLRGAQGYTF.

This chain connects TRBV9 to TRBJ1-2; tentatively, D is TRBD1 (5 bases). Germline V CDR1 and CDR2: SGDLS, YYNGEE. V was trimmed by 7 bases and J by 8 bases, leaving 21 bases between them. The CDR3 contains 14 residues. The CDR3 reads CASSPGGITLGYTF. Here the CDR3 DNA reads TGTGCCAGCTCTCCGGGGGGGATCACTTTAGGCTACACCTTC.

The chain couples TRBV7-2 to TRBJ2-3; 8 bases agree with TRBD2. V shed 7 bases, J shed 5 bases, and the junction held 5 bases outside the gene matches. CDR3 length: 13 residues. Germline CDR1 is SGHTA and CDR2 is FQGNSA. The CDR3 is CASIKLAGDTQYF. The CDR3 coding sequence is TGTGCCAGCATCAAGCTAGCGGGAGATACGCAGTATTTT.

V gene TRBV19 combines with J gene TRBJ1-5; D may be TRBD1 (6 bases). Looked up from germline, CDR1 is LNHDA and CDR2 is SQIVND (reference sequence). This CDR3 comprises 15 residues. With 0 bases removed from V and 9 bases from J, the gap between germline ends came to 15 bases. The CDR3 sequence: CASSIDWTVSLPQHF. The CDR3 bases are TGTGCCAGTAGTATAGATTGGACAGTGTCGTTGCCCCAGCATTTT.

The chain has TRBV15 and TRBJ1-2; D remains unclear. This CDR3 contains 16 residues. Trimming removed 0 bases at V and 0 bases at J, with 11 bases between. Germline assignment: CDR1 LNHNV and CDR2 YYDKDF (reference sequence). The CDR3 loop is CATSRDLAETNYGYTF. In nucleotides, the CDR3 is TGTGCCACCAGCAGAGATTTGGCCGAAACTAACTATGGCTACACCTTC.

This clone was found a few times. V usage is TRBV28 and J usage is TRBJ1-5, with D possibly being TRBD1 (5 bases). V was clipped by 5 bases and J by 2 bases, with 19 bases between them. Germline lookup yields CDR1 MDHEN and CDR2 SYDVKM. The CDR3 sequence is 17 residues long. The CDR3 DNA follows: TGTGCCAGCAGTCCCCTCGGGAGGGGCGGAGGCAATCAGCCCCAGCATTTT. Its translation: CASSPLGRGGGNQPQHF.

The gene calls are TRBV2 and TRBJ1-1, with 7 bases lining up with TRBD1. The CDR3 is made up of 14 amino acids. V shed 6 bases and J 4 bases; nucleotides not matched to a gene: 8. Germline CDR1 and CDR2: SNHLY and FYNNEI. CDR3 coding DNA: TGTGCCAGCAGGCTACAGGGGATGGGCACTGAAGCTTTCTTT. Translating it yields CASRLQGMGTEAFF.

J is TRBJ2-1 and V is TRBV7-2, with D unresolved. Germline lookup yields CDR1 SGHTA and CDR2 FQGNSA. CDR3 length: 16 amino acids. With 5 bases removed from V and 0 bases from J, the gap between germline ends came to 14 bases. The CDR3 protein is CASSEVLGSSYNEQFF. Here the CDR3 DNA reads TGTGCCAGCAGCGAGGTTTTAGGTTCCTCCTACAATGAGCAGTTCTTC. Complete variable domain (other parts from reference TRBV7-2 and TRBJ2-1): GAGVSQSPSNKVTEKGKDVELRCDPISGHTALYWYRQSLGQGLEFLIYFQGNSAPDKSGLPSDRFSAERTGGSVSTLTIQRTQQEDSAVYLCASSEVLGSSYNEQFFGPGTRLTVL.

V usage is TRBV11-3 and J usage is TRBJ2-2, with D possibly matching TRBD2 (6 bases). Looked up from germline, CDR1 is SGHNT and CDR2 is YENEEA. V was trimmed by 0 bases and J by 2 bases, leaving 10 bases between them. CDR3 size: 16 residues. CDR3 in amino acids: CASSLEREINTGELFF. The CDR3 DNA reads TGTGCCAGCAGCTTAGAACGGGAGATCAACACCGGGGAGCTGTTTTTT.

V gene TRBV4-2 combines with J gene TRBJ1-4, with 8 bases that match TRBD1. Germline V gives CDR1 LGHNA, CDR2 YNFKEQ. The CDR3 has 19 amino acids. The V gene end was trimmed by 0 bases and the J gene end by 0 bases; junction bases not matched to a gene: 9. CDR3 bases: TGTGCCAGCAGCCAAGAAACAGGGGGAGGGGGCTCAACTAATGAAAAACTGTTTTTT. As protein: CASSQETGGGGSTNEKLFF.

V and J are TRBV3-1 (or the pseudogene TRBV3-2) and TRBJ2-3, with TRBD2 as a possible D gene (6 bases). CDR1 and CDR2 (germline): LGHDT, YNNKEL (reference sequence). CDR3 length: 13 residues. The V gene lost 2 bases and the J gene lost 4 bases, with 7 bases spanning the gap. The chain's CDR3 is CASSQLAADTQYF. As DNA, the CDR3 is TGTGCCAGCAGCCAATTAGCGGCAGATACGCAGTATTTT.